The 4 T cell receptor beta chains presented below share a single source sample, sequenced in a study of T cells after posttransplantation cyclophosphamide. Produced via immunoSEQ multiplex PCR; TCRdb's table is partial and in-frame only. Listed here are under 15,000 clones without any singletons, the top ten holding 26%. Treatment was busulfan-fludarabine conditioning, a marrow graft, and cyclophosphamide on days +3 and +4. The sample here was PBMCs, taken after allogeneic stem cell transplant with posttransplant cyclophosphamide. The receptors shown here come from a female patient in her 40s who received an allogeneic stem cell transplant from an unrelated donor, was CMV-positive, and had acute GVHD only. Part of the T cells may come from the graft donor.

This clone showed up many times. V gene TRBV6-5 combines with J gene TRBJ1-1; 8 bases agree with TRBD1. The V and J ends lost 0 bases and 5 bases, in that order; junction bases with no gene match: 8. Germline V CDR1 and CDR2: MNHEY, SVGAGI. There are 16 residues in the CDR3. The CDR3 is CASSYSEDRVRTEAFF. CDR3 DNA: TGTGCCAGCAGTTACTCAGAGGACAGGGTGAGGACTGAAGCTTTCTTT.

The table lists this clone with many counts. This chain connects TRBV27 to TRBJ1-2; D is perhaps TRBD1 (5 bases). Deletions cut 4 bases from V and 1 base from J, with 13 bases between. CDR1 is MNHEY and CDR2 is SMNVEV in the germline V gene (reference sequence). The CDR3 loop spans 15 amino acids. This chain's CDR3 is CASSSSGSGNYGYTF. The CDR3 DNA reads TGTGCCAGCAGTTCTTCAGGGTCGGGTAACTATGGCTACACCTTC.

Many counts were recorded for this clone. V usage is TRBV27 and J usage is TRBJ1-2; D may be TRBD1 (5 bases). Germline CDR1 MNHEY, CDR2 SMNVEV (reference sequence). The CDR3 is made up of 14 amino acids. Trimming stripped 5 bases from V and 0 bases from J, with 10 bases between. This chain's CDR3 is CASSQGHANYGYTF. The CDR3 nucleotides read TGTGCCAGCAGTCAGGGCCATGCTAACTATGGCTACACCTTC.

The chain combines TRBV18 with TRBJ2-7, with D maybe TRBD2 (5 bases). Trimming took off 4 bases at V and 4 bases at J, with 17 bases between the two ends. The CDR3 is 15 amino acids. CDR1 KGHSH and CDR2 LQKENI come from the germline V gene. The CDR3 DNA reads TGTGCCAGCTCACAACCACTAGGATCTATTTACGAGCAGTACTTC. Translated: CASSQPLGSIYEQYF.